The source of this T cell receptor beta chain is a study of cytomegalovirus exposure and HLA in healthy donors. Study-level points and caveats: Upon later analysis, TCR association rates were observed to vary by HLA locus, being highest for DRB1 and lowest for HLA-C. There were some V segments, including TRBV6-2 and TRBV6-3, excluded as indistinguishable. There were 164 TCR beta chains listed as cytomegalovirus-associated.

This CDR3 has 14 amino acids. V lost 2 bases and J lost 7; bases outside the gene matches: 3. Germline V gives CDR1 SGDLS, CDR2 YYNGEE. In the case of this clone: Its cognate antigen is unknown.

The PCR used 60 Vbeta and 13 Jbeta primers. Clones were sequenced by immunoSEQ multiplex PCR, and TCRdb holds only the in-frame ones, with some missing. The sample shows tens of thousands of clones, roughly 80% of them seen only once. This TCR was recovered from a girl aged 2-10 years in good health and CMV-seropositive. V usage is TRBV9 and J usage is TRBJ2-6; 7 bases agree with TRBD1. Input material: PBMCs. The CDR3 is CASSVRDSANVLTF. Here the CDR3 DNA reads TGTGCCAGCAGCGTCCGGGACAGTGCCAACGTCCTGACTTTC.